These 28 T cell receptor beta chains were all obtained from the same sample, sequenced in a study of blood T cell repertoires in COVID-19. The data were produced by immunoSEQ multiplex PCR, yet TCRdb's version contains in-frame clones alone and is incomplete. The data contain fewer than 250,000 clones, about nine tenths of them singletons. Sequencing was done on a sample of peripheral blood. These receptor sequences come from a man aged 60 to 69 who had recovered from COVID-19.

The chain joins TRBV29-1 to TRBJ2-7, with D tentatively TRBD1 (5 bases). V dropped 4 bases and J dropped 3 bases, with 16 bases sitting between them. CDR1 and CDR2 (germline): SQVTM, ANQGSEA. The CDR3 is 14 amino acids. The CDR3 sequence: CSVGLRQTYYEQYF. The CDR3 coding sequence is TGCAGCGTTGGGTTAAGACAGACCTACTACGAGCAGTACTTC.

V gene TRBV20-1 combines with J gene TRBJ1-2, with TRBD1 as a possible D gene (5 bases). This CDR3 has 11 residues. Trimming stripped 5 bases from V and 7 bases from J, with 11 bases between. Germline assignment: CDR1 DFQATT and CDR2 SNEGSKA (reference sequence). The CDR3 region is CSAQGRLGYTF. The CDR3 nucleotides read TGCAGTGCTCAGGGCAGGCTTGGCTACACCTTC.

This clone was seen only a few times. The rearrangement links TRBV15 to TRBJ2-5, with 7 bases identical to TRBD2. The CDR3 totals 14 residues. With 1 base clipped from V and 5 bases from J, the junction kept 4 bases outside the gene matches. Germline-derived CDR1 and CDR2 are LNHNV and YYDKDF (reference sequence). CDR3 residues: CATSRGGGWETQYF. The CDR3 bases are TGTGCCACCAGCAGAGGGGGAGGGTGGGAGACCCAGTACTTC.

The chain's CDR3 is CASSQDHRVAETQYF. The CDR3 region has the DNA TGCGCCAGCAGCCAGGATCACCGGGTCGCTGAGACCCAGTACTTC. The J gene is TRBJ2-5, the V gene TRBV4-1; D not resolved. The CDR3 consists of 15 residues. Germline CDR1 and CDR2: MGHRA and YSYEKL. Trimming took 3 bases from V and 5 from J, leaving 16 bases between them.

The chain carries TRBV4-1 and TRBJ1-1, with D maybe TRBD1 (5 bases). The germline V and J ends were trimmed by 2 bases and 3 bases, with 7 bases remaining between them. Germline CDR1 reads MGHRA; CDR2 reads YSYEKL. The CDR3 contains 13 residues. CDR3 sequence (DNA): TGCGCCAGCAGCCAACGGGGGTACACTGAAGCTTTCTTT. Encoded protein: CASSQRGYTEAFF.

V and J are TRBV29-1 and TRBJ1-5, with 7 bases that match TRBD1. Germline CDR1 SQVTM, CDR2 ANQGSEA. Germline trimming cut 7 bases from V and 3 bases from J; bases unmatched to any gene: 12. This CDR3 spans 15 amino acids. CDR3 in amino acids: CSGPPPGQLNQPQHF. The CDR3, as DNA: TGCAGCGGTCCCCCTCCGGGACAGCTCAATCAGCCCCAGCATTTT.

The chain uses TRBV2 and TRBJ2-1, with 10 bases aligning to TRBD1. The CDR3 length is 13 residues. The germline V gene has CDR1 SNHLY and CDR2 FYNNEI. V lost 4 bases to trimming and J lost 7 bases; unmatched junction nucleotides: 1. The CDR3 protein is CASSGTGGNEQFF. The CDR3 DNA follows: TGTGCCAGCAGTGGGACAGGGGGAAATGAGCAGTTCTTC. Combining the CDR3 with reference TRBV2 and TRBJ2-1 gives the whole variable domain EPEVTQTPSHQVTQMGQEVILRCVPISNHLYFYWYRQILGQKVEFLVSFYNNEISEKSEIFDDQFSVERPDGSNFTLKIRSTKLEDSAMYFCASSGTGGNEQFFGPGTRLTVL.

J is TRBJ1-6 and V is TRBV12-2; no DNA check was done on the table's D call, TRBD1. TRBV12-2 is noted as a pseudogene. The CDR3 spans 19 residues. The CDR3 DNA sequence: TGTGCAAGTCGCTTAGGGGGACAGGTAGTAAGCTCCTATAATTCACCCCTCCACTTT. Its translation: CASRLGGQVVSSYNSPLHF.

This clone was recorded at least ten times. The rearrangement uses TRBV7-9 and TRBJ1-6; D unclear. Germline V lookup: CDR1 SEHNR, CDR2 FQNEAQ (reference sequence). This CDR3 spans 17 amino acids. Trimming left V 5 bases short and J 3 bases short, with 17 bases between. The CDR3: CASSQPTEAGYNSPLHF. The DNA of the CDR3 is TGTGCCAGCAGCCAGCCGACGGAGGCCGGCTATAATTCACCCCTCCACTTT.

The chain has TRBV7-8 and TRBJ2-1; 9 positions match TRBD1. V was clipped by 7 bases and J by 8 bases; unmatched bases: 12. Germline lookup yields CDR1 SGHVS and CDR2 FQNEAQ. This CDR3 spans 15 amino acids. In DNA, the CDR3 is TGTGCCAGCACGACGTGGGGACAGGGACTTTATGAGCAGTTCTTC. Encoded protein: CASTTWGQGLYEQFF.

The CDR3 spells CASSMAGDPYGYTF. Here the CDR3 DNA reads TGTGCCAGTAGTATGGCAGGGGACCCCTATGGCTACACCTTC. The chain has TRBV19 and TRBJ1-2; D may be TRBD1 (6 bases). Trimming stripped 3 bases from V and 4 bases from J, with 12 bases between. Germline assignment: CDR1 LNHDA and CDR2 SQIVND (reference sequence). The CDR3 covers 14 residues.

The chain is built from TRBV7-2 and TRBJ1-1; 8 bases line up with TRBD1. There are 14 residues in the CDR3. With 4 bases clipped from V and 1 base from J, the junction kept 2 bases outside the gene matches. CDR1 and CDR2 from the germline V gene are SGHTA and FQGNSA. In nucleotides, the CDR3 is TGTGCCAGCAGCTCGACAGGGGCGAACACTGAAGCTTTCTTT. The encoded protein is CASSSTGANTEAFF.

The chain carries TRBV5-6 and TRBJ2-2, with 8 bases identical to TRBD1. CDR1 and CDR2 from the germline V gene are SGHDT and YYEEEE. The length of the CDR3 is 14 residues. Germline trimming cut 1 base from V and 7 bases from J; bases unmatched to any gene: 3. In nucleotides, the CDR3 is TGTGCCAGCAGCTTGTACGGGACAGGCGGGGAGCTGTTTTTT. Encoded protein: CASSLYGTGGELFF.

The CDR3 DNA reads TGTGCCAGCAGTGAAGCGGCCGGGACAGGGGGCTCTGGGGCCAACGTCCTGACTTTC. This sequence encodes CASSEAAGTGGSGANVLTF. The chain has TRBV6-1 and TRBJ2-6; 11 bases agree with TRBD1. The CDR3 is made up of 19 amino acids. Germline V gives CDR1 MNHNS, CDR2 SASEGT. V was pared by 0 bases and J by 0 bases, with 4 bases of the junction left unmatched.

The chain joins TRBV18 to TRBJ2-7; D gene ambiguous. This CDR3 is built from 13 residues. Germline CDR1 KGHSH, CDR2 LQKENI. V was clipped by 2 bases and J by 5 bases, with 10 bases between them. CDR3 region: CASSPTTSHEQYF. The CDR3 nucleotides are TGTGCCAGCTCACCAACGACATCCCACGAGCAGTACTTC.

This chain links TRBV28 with TRBJ2-7; 11 bases line up with TRBD2. This CDR3 is 14 amino acids long. V shed 6 bases, J shed 2 bases, and the junction held 3 bases outside the gene matches. CDR1 and CDR2 from the germline V gene are MDHEN and SYDVKM. The CDR3 reads CASRLAGAPYEQYF. CDR3 bases: TGTGCCAGCAGACTAGCGGGAGCCCCCTACGAGCAGTACTTC.

The V gene is TRBV2, the J gene TRBJ2-5; D remains unclear. Germline V gene sequence: CDR1 SNHLY, CDR2 FYNNEI. Trimming shortened V by 1 base and J by 7 bases, and 13 bases separated the two germline ends. The CDR3 is 14 amino acids. The CDR3 bases are TGTGCCAGCAGTGAAGGCGGTGAACCTGGGACCCAGTACTTC. Residues: CASSEGGEPGTQYF.

J is TRBJ2-1 and V is TRBV4-3; D remains ambiguous. V shed 1 base and J shed 11 bases, with 18 bases lying between them. This CDR3 contains 15 residues. Germline loops: CDR1 LGHNA, CDR2 YSLEER. Written as DNA, the CDR3 is TGCGCCAGCAGCCAAGTTTCTGGTCCCCCCCCTAAGCAGTTCTTC. Amino acid sequence: CASSQVSGPPPKQFF.

The rearrangement links TRBV28 to TRBJ2-3; TRBD1 aligns across 7 bases. With V trimmed by 6 bases and J by 4 bases, 13 bases remained unmatched. There are 16 residues in the CDR3. Germline V gives CDR1 MDHEN, CDR2 SYDVKM. The CDR3 nucleotides are TGTGCCAGCAGCAAGGACAGGACCCGGAGTCCAGATACGCAGTATTTT. As protein: CASSKDRTRSPDTQYF.

The J gene is TRBJ2-2, the V gene TRBV6-5; perhaps TRBD1 as D (5 bases). The V end lost 0 bases, the J end lost 1 base, and 9 bases lay between the germline ends. Germline CDR1 and CDR2: MNHEY and SVGAGI. The CDR3 spans 16 residues. CDR3 residues: CASSYSGRLNTGELFF. CDR3 nucleotide sequence: TGTGCCAGCAGTTACTCGGGGCGCCTGAACACCGGGGAGCTGTTTTTT.

V gene TRBV19 combines with J gene TRBJ2-6; TRBD2 aligns across 7 bases. V shed 3 bases, J shed 2 bases, and the junction held 1 base outside the gene matches. Per germline, CDR1 LNHDA and CDR2 SQIVND (reference sequence). This CDR3 contains 15 residues. The CDR3 loop reads CASSISGAGANVLTF. In DNA form, the CDR3 reads TGTGCCAGTAGTATCAGCGGGGCTGGGGCCAACGTCCTGACTTTC.

V gene TRBV19 combines with J gene TRBJ1-2; D may be TRBD1 (6 bases). In germline, CDR1 is LNHDA, CDR2 SQIVND (reference sequence). V was trimmed by 3 bases and J by 3 bases, leaving 11 bases between them. This CDR3 is 14 amino acids long. The CDR3 sequence: CASSIPAGDYGYTF. CDR3 DNA: TGTGCCAGTAGTATTCCTGCAGGGGACTATGGCTACACCTTC.

The chain recombines TRBV7-8 with TRBJ1-6; possible D gene TRBD1, 5 bases. The V gene lost 0 bases and the J gene lost 5 bases, with 5 bases spanning the gap. This CDR3 region has 14 residues. Looked up from germline, CDR1 is SGHVS and CDR2 is FQNEAQ. CDR3 coding DNA: TGTGCCAGCAGCTTAGCAGGGGATAATTCACCCCTCCACTTT. Protein sequence: CASSLAGDNSPLHF.

The chain combines TRBV5-1 with TRBJ2-3; D unresolved. CDR1 is SGHRS, CDR2 YFSETQ, per germline. This CDR3 is built from 15 residues. The V end lost 2 bases, the J end lost 0 bases, and 10 bases lay between the germline ends. The CDR3 here is CASSFAGPSTDTQYF. The CDR3 nucleotides are TGCGCCAGCAGCTTTGCTGGGCCGAGCACAGATACGCAGTATTTT.

This chain connects TRBV7-9 to TRBJ1-5, with no clear D. The CDR3 consists of 13 residues. Trimming left V 0 bases short and J 4 bases short, with 4 bases between. CDR1 and CDR2 from the germline V gene are SEHNR and FQNEAQ (reference sequence). This chain's CDR3 is CASSLALNQPQHF. Here the CDR3 DNA reads TGTGCCAGCAGCTTAGCACTGAATCAGCCCCAGCATTTT.

The chain couples TRBV9 to TRBJ1-2, with unresolved D. The CDR3 runs 14 residues. V lost 0 bases and J lost 8, with 14 bases in between. Germline CDR1 reads SGDLS; CDR2 reads YYNGEE. The CDR3 DNA reads TGTGCCAGCAGCGTAGTTCCCGGGCCGGGAGGCTACACCTTC. Translated: CASSVVPGPGGYTF. The full variable domain, rest sourced from reference TRBV9 and TRBJ1-2, is DSGVTQTPKHLITATGQRVTLRCSPRSGDLSVYWYQQSLDQGLQFLIQYYNGEERAKGNILERFSAQQFPDLHSELNLSSLELGDSALYFCASSVVPGPGGYTFGSGTRLTVV.

The V and J genes are TRBV15 and TRBJ2-5, with D possibly matching TRBD1 (6 bases). V shed 0 bases and J shed 7 bases, with 18 bases lying between them. The CDR3 runs to 16 residues. CDR1 and CDR2 (germline): LNHNV, YYDKDF (reference sequence). CDR3 nucleotide sequence: TGTGCCACCAGCAGAGATCGGCCCACAGGGCAGGTGACCCAGTACTTC. Encoded protein: CATSRDRPTGQVTQYF.

The chain recombines TRBV18 with TRBJ1-2; D not certain. This CDR3 spans 15 amino acids. V was clipped by 6 bases and J by 6 bases, with 20 bases between them. Per the germline V gene, CDR1 is KGHSH and CDR2 is LQKENI. CDR3 sequence reads: CASSPTLGGLDGYTF. The CDR3 nucleotides are TGTGCCAGCTCGCCTACCTTGGGAGGGTTGGATGGCTACACCTTC.